A single sample is the source of the 21 T cell receptor beta chains below, sequenced in a study of T-cell memory formation after mild COVID-19. MiXCR, applied by TCRdb to the 5' RACE reads, yields one record per CDR3 protein. The table records about 350,000 distinct CDR3 sequences, about an eighth of them present only once. The sequenced sample consisted of PBMCs or a T cell subset sorted from them (not recorded which). Receptors were obtained from a young man who had mild COVID-19 (a few samples of this study predate the infection). Cell type and time point are not known.

The V and J genes are TRBV5-1 and TRBJ1-6, with unresolved D. The CDR3 loop spans 15 amino acids. The germline V and J ends were trimmed by 2 bases and 10 bases, with 16 bases remaining between them. Germline V gene lookup returns CDR1 SGHRS and CDR2 YFSETQ. This CDR3 reads CASSFEGAFGSPLHF. The CDR3 nucleotides read TGCGCCAGCAGCTTCGAGGGAGCATTTGGGTCACCCCTCCACTTT.

This clonotype has a handful of counts. The genes are TRBV9 and TRBJ2-7, with 8 positions matching TRBD1. V lost 4 bases to trimming and J lost 1 base; unmatched junction nucleotides: 13. Germline values: CDR1 SGDLS, CDR2 YYNGEE. This CDR3 comprises 17 residues. CDR3 residues: CASSPQVGQGASYEQYF. In nucleotides, the CDR3 is TGTGCCAGCAGCCCCCAGGTAGGGCAGGGGGCGTCCTACGAGCAGTACTTC.

This clonotype was found many times. The genes are TRBV27 and TRBJ2-1, with 8 positions matching TRBD1. CDR3 length: 14 residues. V lost 3 bases, J lost 9 bases, and 7 bases stayed unmatched. The germline V gene has CDR1 MNHEY and CDR2 SMNVEV (reference sequence). Here the CDR3 reads CASSLTGDRSEQFF. CDR3 in DNA: TGTGCCAGCAGTTTGACAGGGGATAGGAGTGAGCAGTTCTTC.

At least ten counts were recorded for this clonotype. The V and J genes are TRBV12-3 or TRBV12-4 and TRBJ1-1; 9 bases fit TRBD1. The CDR3 loop spans 13 amino acids. Trimming took 5 bases from V and 8 from J; bases not matched to a gene: 6. The CDR3 region is CASSPQTGGEAFF. DNA for the CDR3: TGTGCCAGCAGTCCTCAGACAGGGGGGGAAGCTTTCTTT.

Here the CDR3 DNA reads TGCGCCAGCAGCTTGGGAAGCGAAACCTACGAGCAGTACTTC. The encoded protein is CASSLGSETYEQYF. The V gene is TRBV5-1, the J gene TRBJ2-7; D ambiguous. The V gene's germline CDR1 is SGHRS and CDR2 YFSETQ. V lost 0 bases, J lost 2 bases, and 9 bases lay in between. The CDR3 totals 14 residues.

In its sample, this clonotype was seen many times. This chain links TRBV6-6 with TRBJ1-5; D uncertain. V was clipped by 8 bases and J by 6 bases, with 17 bases between them. The CDR3 runs 14 residues. CDR1 is MNHNY, CDR2 SVGAGI, per germline (reference sequence). CDR3 DNA: TGTGCCAGCTTTGAGCCGGCGGAGGCTCAGCCCCAGCATTTT. Amino acid sequence: CASFEPAEAQPQHF.

The table lists this clonotype with a few counts. DNA for the CDR3: TGTGCCAGCAGTTCGACAGGTTTCTCACGGGAGCTGTTTTTT. Residues: CASSSTGFSRELFF. V is TRBV12-3 or TRBV12-4 and J is TRBJ2-2, with a weak D call TRBD1 (6 bases). Trimming cost V 4 bases and J 9 bases, with 15 bases left between them. This CDR3 has 14 residues.

This clonotype occurred a few times. The chain couples TRBV7-3 to TRBJ2-2; no clear D gene. Germline V gene data show CDR1 as SGHTA and CDR2 as FQGTGA. CDR3 length equals 13 residues. Trimming left V 0 bases short and J 4 bases short, with 3 bases between. The DNA for the CDR3 is TGTGCCAGCAGCTTAACTCTCACCGGGGAGCTGTTTTTT. This encodes CASSLTLTGELFF.

The rearrangement uses TRBV7-9 and TRBJ2-7, with D maybe TRBD1 (7 bases). CDR3 length: 16 residues. CDR1 and CDR2 from the germline V gene are SEHNR and FQNEAQ (reference sequence). The V and J ends lost 5 bases and 6 bases respectively, with 23 bases between them. The CDR3 sequence is CASSPSGGTAPFEQYF. Here the CDR3 DNA reads TGTGCCAGCAGCCCCTCAGGGGGGACGGCTCCCTTCGAGCAGTACTTC.

In DNA, the CDR3 is TGTGCCAGCAGTTTATTACAGAAAGCTTTCTTT. This translates into CASSLLQKAFF. The V call is TRBV28, the J call TRBJ1-1; D is unresolved. The CDR3 length is 11 residues. CDR1 MDHEN and CDR2 SYDVKM come from the germline V gene. The V gene lost 1 base and the J gene lost 9 bases, with 6 bases spanning the gap.

Many counts were recorded for this clonotype. J is TRBJ2-1 and V is TRBV5-4; D may be TRBD1 or TRBD2 (5 bases each). Trimming pared 4 bases from V and 0 bases from J, leaving 11 bases between. The CDR3 sequence is 15 residues long. Germline V CDR1 and CDR2: SGHNT, YYREEE (reference sequence). The CDR3 is CASSLGTGSYNEQFF. CDR3 bases: TGTGCCAGCAGCCTCGGGACCGGCTCCTACAATGAGCAGTTCTTC.

The chain couples TRBV12-3 or TRBV12-4 to TRBJ2-7; 7 bases fit TRBD1. Germline trimming cut 8 bases from V and 2 bases from J; bases unmatched to any gene: 15. CDR3 length: 16 residues. The CDR3 DNA is TGTGCCAGCTTCTACGAAACAGGGGATAAGGCCTACGAGCAGTACGTC. This translates into CASFYETGDKAYEQYV.

The V call is TRBV20-1, the J call TRBJ1-2, with D hard to call. V lost 6 bases and J lost 5, with 13 bases in between. The CDR3 totals 12 residues. Germline values: CDR1 DFQATT, CDR2 SNEGSKA (reference sequence). Here the CDR3 reads CSAPTTGYGYTF. CDR3 nucleotide sequence: TGCAGTGCCCCAACTACGGGGTATGGCTACACCTTC.

The rearrangement links TRBV28 to TRBJ2-7; the match to TRBD2 covers 8 bases. This CDR3 is 14 amino acids long. With V trimmed by 5 bases and J by 5 bases, 8 bases remained unmatched. The germline gives CDR1 MDHEN, CDR2 SYDVKM. Here the CDR3 reads CASSTDGGANEQYV. The CDR3 DNA follows: TGTGCCAGCAGTACCGACGGGGGGGCAAACGAGCAGTACGTC.

The chain links TRBV28 to TRBJ1-2, with D perhaps matching TRBD1 (5 bases). The CDR3 extends over 16 amino acids. Trimming cost V 5 bases and J 1 base, with 17 bases left between them. CDR1 is MDHEN and CDR2 is SYDVKM in the germline V gene. CDR3 nucleotides: TGTGCCAGCAGTACCCCCGGCAGGGAAGATAACTATGGCTACACCTTC. As protein: CASSTPGREDNYGYTF.

This clonotype was counted ten times or more. The chain recombines TRBV4-1 with TRBJ2-5; D gene ambiguous. Germline V CDR1 and CDR2: MGHRA, YSYEKL. The CDR3 has 14 residues. Trimming cost V 0 bases and J 2 bases, with 7 bases left between them. Written as DNA, the CDR3 is TGCGCCAGCAGCCAAGAGGCGGTGCAAGAGACCCAGTACTTC. Its translation: CASSQEAVQETQYF.

CDR3 DNA: TGTGCCAGCAGTCGATACGGATACGAGCAGTACTTC. Protein sequence: CASSRYGYEQYF. The chain is built from TRBV6-5 and TRBJ2-7, with D uncertain. Germline-derived CDR1 and CDR2 are MNHEY and SVGAGI. This CDR3 is 12 amino acids long. Trimming shortened V by 5 bases and J by 4 bases, and 9 bases separated the two germline ends.

This clonotype came up many times. The chain employs TRBV20-1 and TRBJ1-2, with no clear D. CDR1 is DFQATT, CDR2 SNEGSKA, per germline (reference sequence). Deletions cut 0 bases from V and 5 bases from J, with 10 bases between. The CDR3 is 13 amino acids. In DNA form, the CDR3 reads TGCAGTGCTAGAGACAGGTCAAATTATGGCTACACCTTC. Protein sequence: CSARDRSNYGYTF.

This chain connects TRBV7-3 to TRBJ2-3; D remains unclear. This CDR3 is built from 13 residues. Germline V lookup: CDR1 SGHTA, CDR2 FQGTGA. The V and J ends lost 2 bases and 5 bases respectively, with 8 bases between them. The DNA for the CDR3 is TGTGCCAGCAGCTTAGCGGTCAGAGATACGCAGTATTTT. It yields the protein CASSLAVRDTQYF.

This clonotype was observed at least ten times. The CDR3 is CSATTGTSEETQYF. Here the CDR3 DNA reads TGCAGTGCTACAACCGGGACATCCGAAGAGACCCAGTACTTC. V usage is TRBV20-1 and J usage is TRBJ2-5; D is possibly TRBD1 (6 bases). This CDR3 is built from 14 residues. Per the germline V gene, CDR1 is DFQATT and CDR2 is SNEGSKA (reference sequence). V lost 4 bases to trimming and J lost 3 bases, with 15 bases between them.

This clonotype appeared many times. One junction end disagrees with the germline gene, perhaps due to a read error. The chain uses TRBV5-8 and TRBJ1-4; D remains unclear. Germline V gene sequence: CDR1 SGHTS, CDR2 YDEGEE. The CDR3 is 10 residues long. CDR3 sequence: CASSLKGGRF. CDR3 sequence (DNA): TGTGCCAGCAGCTTAAAGGGAGGTCGTTTT.